This T cell receptor (beta chain) was sequenced during a study of OX40 agonist ivuxolimab in advanced cancers. Repertoires were generated with immunoSEQ multiplex PCR, while TCRdb's copy carries only in-frame clones and drops some. The data contain about 110,000 clones, roughly 90% of them singletons. Between the trimmed V and J ends, which lost 3 bases and 0 bases, there was a span of 8 bases. CDR1 is SGHTA and CDR2 is FQGNSA in the germline V gene. The CDR3 sequence is 15 residues long. The sample was CD4+ or CD8+ T cells sorted from blood, taken in a trial of the OX40 agonist ivuxolimab. The receptor comes from an adult with an advanced solid tumor such as melanoma, head and neck, liver or kidney cancer. The V gene is TRBV7-2, the J gene TRBJ2-2; weak D call: TRBD2 (6 bases). The CDR3 DNA reads as TGTGCCAGCAGCTTCTCTAGCGCGAACACCGGGGAGCTGTTTTTT. Its translation: CASSFSSANTGELFF.